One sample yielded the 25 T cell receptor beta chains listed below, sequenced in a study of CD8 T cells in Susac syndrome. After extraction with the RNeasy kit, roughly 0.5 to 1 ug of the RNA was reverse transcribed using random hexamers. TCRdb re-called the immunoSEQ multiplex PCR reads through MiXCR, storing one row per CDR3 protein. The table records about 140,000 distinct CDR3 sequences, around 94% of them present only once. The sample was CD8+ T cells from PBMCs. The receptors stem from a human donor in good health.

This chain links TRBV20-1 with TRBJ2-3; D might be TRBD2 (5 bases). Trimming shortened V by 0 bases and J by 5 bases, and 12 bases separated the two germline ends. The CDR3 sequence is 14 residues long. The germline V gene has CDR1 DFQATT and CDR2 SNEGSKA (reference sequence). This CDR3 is CSARDLDGGDTQYF. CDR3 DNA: TGCAGTGCTAGAGATCTGGACGGAGGAGATACGCAGTATTTT.

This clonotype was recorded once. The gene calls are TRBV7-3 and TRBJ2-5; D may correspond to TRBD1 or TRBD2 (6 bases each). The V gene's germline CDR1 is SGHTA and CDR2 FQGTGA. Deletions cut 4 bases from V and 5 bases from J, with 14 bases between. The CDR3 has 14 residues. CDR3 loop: CASSSTGGGETQYF. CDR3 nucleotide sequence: TGTGCCAGCAGCTCGACAGGAGGGGGGGAGACCCAGTACTTC.

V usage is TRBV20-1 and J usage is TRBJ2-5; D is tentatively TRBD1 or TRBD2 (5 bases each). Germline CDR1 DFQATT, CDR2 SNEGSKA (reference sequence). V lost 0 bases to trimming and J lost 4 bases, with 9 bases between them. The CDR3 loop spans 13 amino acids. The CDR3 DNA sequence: TGCAGTGCTAGAGATTGGGACGGAGAGACCCAGTACTTC. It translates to CSARDWDGETQYF.

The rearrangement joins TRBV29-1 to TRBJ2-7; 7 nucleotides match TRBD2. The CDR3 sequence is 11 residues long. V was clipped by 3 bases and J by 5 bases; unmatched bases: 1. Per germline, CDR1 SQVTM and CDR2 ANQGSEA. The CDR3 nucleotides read TGCAGCGTTGACGCGGGGGACGAGCAGTACTTC. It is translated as CSVDAGDEQYF.

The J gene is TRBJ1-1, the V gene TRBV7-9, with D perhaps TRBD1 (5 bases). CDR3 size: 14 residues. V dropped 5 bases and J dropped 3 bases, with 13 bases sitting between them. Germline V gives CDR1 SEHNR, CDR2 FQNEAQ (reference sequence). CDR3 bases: TGTGCCAGCAGCCTCCCGGGAGGGGACACTGAAGCTTTCTTT. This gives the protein CASSLPGGDTEAFF.

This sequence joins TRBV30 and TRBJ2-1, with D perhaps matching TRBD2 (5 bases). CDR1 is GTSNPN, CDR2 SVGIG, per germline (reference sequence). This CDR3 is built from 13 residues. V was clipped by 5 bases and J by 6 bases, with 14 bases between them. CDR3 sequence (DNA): TGTGCCTGGGACGGTGAGGGATCCAATGAGCAGTTCTTC. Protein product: CAWDGEGSNEQFF.

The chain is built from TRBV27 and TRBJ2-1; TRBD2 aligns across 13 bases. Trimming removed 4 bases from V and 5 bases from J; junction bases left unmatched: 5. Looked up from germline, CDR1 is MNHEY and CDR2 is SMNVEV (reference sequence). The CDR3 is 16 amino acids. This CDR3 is CASSSPLAGGDNEQFF. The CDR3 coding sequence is TGTGCCAGCAGTTCCCCACTAGCGGGGGGGGACAATGAGCAGTTCTTC.

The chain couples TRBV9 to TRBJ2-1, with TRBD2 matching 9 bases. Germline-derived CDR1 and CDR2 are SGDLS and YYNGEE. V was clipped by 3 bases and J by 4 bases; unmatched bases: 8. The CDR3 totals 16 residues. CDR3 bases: TGTGCCAGCAGCGGGGTTAGCGGGAGAGGGTACAATGAGCAGTTCTTC. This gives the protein CASSGVSGRGYNEQFF.

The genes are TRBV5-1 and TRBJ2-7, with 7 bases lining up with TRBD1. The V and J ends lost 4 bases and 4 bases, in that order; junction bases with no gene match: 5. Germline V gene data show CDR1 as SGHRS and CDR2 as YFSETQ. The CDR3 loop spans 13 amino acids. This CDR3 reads CASSTGQVYEQYF. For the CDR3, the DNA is TGCGCCAGCAGCACCGGACAGGTTTACGAGCAGTACTTC.

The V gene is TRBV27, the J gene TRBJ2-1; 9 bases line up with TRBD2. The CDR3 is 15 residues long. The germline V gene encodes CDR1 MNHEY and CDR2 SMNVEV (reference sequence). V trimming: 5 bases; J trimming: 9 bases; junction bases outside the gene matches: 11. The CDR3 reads CASSPSSGNDVEQFF. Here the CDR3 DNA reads TGTGCCAGCAGTCCCTCTAGCGGGAACGATGTTGAGCAGTTCTTC.

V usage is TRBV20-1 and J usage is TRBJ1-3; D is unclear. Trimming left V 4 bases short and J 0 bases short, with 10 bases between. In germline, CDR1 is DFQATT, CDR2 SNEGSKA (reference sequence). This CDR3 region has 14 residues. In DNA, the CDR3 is TGCAGTGCTAACAGCGGGAACTCTGGAAACACCATATATTTT. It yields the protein CSANSGNSGNTIYF.

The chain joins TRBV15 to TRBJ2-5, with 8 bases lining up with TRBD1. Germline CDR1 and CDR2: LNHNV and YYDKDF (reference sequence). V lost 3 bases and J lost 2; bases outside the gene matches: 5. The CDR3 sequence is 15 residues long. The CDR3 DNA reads TGTGCCACCAGCAGCAGCAGGGGGCAACAAGAGACCCAGTACTTC. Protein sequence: CATSSSRGQQETQYF.

CDR3 loop: CSGLEDWGYNEQFF. In DNA, the CDR3 is TGCAGCGGCTTAGAGGATTGGGGCTACAATGAGCAGTTCTTC. The chain carries TRBV29-1 and TRBJ2-1, with D unclear. This CDR3 contains 14 residues. The V gene lost 7 bases and the J gene lost 3 bases, with 16 bases spanning the gap. Germline assignment: CDR1 SQVTM and CDR2 ANQGSEA.

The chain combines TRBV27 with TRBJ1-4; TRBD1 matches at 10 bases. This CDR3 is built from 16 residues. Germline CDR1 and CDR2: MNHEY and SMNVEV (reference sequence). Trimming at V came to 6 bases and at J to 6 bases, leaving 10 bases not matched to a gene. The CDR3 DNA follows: TGTGCCAGCAGGCGTTTGATGGGACAGGGGCATGAAAAACTGTTTTTT. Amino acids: CASRRLMGQGHEKLFF.

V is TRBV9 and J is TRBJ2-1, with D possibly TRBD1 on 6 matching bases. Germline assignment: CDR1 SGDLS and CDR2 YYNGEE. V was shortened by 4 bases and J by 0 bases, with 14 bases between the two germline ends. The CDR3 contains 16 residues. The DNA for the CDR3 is TGTGCCAGCAGCTTTCGGACAGACCTCTCCTACAATGAGCAGTTCTTC. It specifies CASSFRTDLSYNEQFF. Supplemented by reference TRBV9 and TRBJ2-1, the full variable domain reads DSGVTQTPKHLITATGQRVTLRCSPRSGDLSVYWYQQSLDQGLQFLIQYYNGEERAKGNILERFSAQQFPDLHSELNLSSLELGDSALYFCASSFRTDLSYNEQFFGPGTRLTVL.

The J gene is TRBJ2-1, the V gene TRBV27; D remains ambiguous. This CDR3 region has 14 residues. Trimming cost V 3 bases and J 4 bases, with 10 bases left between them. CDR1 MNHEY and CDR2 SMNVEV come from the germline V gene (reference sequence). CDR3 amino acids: CASSLIWGYNEQFF. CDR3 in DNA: TGTGCCAGCAGTTTGATCTGGGGTTACAATGAGCAGTTCTTC.

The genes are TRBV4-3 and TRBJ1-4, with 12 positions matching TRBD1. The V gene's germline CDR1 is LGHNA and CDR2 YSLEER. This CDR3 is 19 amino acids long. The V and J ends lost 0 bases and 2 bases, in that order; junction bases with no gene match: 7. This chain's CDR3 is CASSQEGGTGGFTNEKLFF. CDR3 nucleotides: TGCGCCAGCAGCCAAGAGGGAGGGACAGGGGGCTTTACTAATGAAAAACTGTTTTTT.

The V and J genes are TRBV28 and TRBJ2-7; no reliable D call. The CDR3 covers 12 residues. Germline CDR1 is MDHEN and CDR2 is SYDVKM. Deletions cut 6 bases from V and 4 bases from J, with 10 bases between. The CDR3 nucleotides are TGTGCCAGCAGCCAAGACGAGTACGAGCAGTACTTC. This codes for CASSQDEYEQYF.

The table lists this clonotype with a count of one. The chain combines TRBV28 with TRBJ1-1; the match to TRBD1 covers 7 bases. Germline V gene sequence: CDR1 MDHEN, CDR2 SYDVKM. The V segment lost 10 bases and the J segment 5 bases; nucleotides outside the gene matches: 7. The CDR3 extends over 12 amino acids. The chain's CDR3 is CATRRGSTEAFF. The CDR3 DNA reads TGTGCCACTCGCAGGGGGTCAACTGAAGCTTTCTTT.

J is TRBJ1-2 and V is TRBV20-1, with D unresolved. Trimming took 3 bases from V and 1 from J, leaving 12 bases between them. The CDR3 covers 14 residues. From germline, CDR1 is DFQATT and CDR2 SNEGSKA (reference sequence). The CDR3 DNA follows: TGCAGTGCTAGTTACCCAAGGCATAACTATGGCTACACCTTC. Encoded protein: CSASYPRHNYGYTF.

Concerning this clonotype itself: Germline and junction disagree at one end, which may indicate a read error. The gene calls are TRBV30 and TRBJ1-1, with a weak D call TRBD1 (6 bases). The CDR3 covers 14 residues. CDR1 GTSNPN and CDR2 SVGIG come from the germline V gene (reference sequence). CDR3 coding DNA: TGTGCCTGGAGTGTACAGGGATTCAACACTGAAACTTTCTTT. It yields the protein CAWSVQGFNTETFF.

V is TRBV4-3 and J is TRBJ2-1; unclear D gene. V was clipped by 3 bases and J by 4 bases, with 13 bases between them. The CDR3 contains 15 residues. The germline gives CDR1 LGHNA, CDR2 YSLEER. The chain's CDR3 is CASSQGSTQYNEQFF. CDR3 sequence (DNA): TGCGCCAGCAGCCAGGGATCTACCCAGTACAATGAGCAGTTCTTC.

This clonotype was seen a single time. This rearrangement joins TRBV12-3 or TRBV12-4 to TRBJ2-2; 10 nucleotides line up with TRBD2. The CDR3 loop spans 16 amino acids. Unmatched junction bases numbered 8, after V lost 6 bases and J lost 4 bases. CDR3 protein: CASSPPSGGSTGELFF. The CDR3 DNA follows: TGTGCCAGCAGCCCCCCTAGCGGGGGAAGCACCGGGGAGCTGTTTTTT.

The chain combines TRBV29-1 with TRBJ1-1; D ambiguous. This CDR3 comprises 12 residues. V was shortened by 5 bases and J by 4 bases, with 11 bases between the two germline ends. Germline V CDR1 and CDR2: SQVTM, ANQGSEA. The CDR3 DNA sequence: TGCAGCGTTAGCGGGATTGGCACTGAAGCTTTCTTT. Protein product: CSVSGIGTEAFF. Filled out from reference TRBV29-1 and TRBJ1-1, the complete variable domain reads SAVISQKPSRDICQRGTSLTIQCQVDSQVTMMFWYRQQPGQSLTLIATANQGSEATYESGFVIDKFPISRPNLTFSTLTVSNMSPEDSSIYLCSVSGIGTEAFFGQGTRLTVV.

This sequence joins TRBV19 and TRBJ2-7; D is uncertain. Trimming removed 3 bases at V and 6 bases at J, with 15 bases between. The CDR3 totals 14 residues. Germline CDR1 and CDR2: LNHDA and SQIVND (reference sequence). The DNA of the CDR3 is TGTGCCAGTAGTATTGGAATAGGGCCGGGCGAGCAGTACTTC. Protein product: CASSIGIGPGEQYF.